This TCR beta chain appears in the sequencing data of a study of T-cell reconstitution after alpha-beta-depleted transplantation in children. V was trimmed by 2 bases and J by 11 bases, leaving 15 bases between them. CDR3 size: 13 residues. Preparing the TCRbeta library involved the use of unique molecular identifiers. A single record per CDR3 protein comes from TCRdb applying MiXCR to the PCR reads. This table has over 70,000 distinct CDR3 sequences, about 8% appearing once. The origin of this receptor is a human donor who donated a stem cell graft to a child with congenital amegakaryocytic thrombocytopenia. The chain recombines TRBV12-3 or TRBV12-4 with TRBJ1-1, with D unclear. The sequencing used PBMCs from the stem cell graft donor, collected from the stem cell graft. The CDR3 spells CASSLSPLLAAFF. The CDR3 nucleotides read TGTGCCAGCAGTTTATCACCGCTTTTGGCTGCTTTCTTT.